Below are 24 T cell receptor beta chains sequenced from a single sample in a study of CD8 T cells in Susac syndrome. An amount of RNA that ranged from 0.5 to 1 ug was reverse transcribed with random hexamers. A single record per CDR3 protein comes from TCRdb applying MiXCR to the immunoSEQ multiplex PCR reads. The sample yields about 190,000 distinct CDR3 sequences, 93% seen once. Source material: CD4+ T cells from PBMCs. All receptors derive from a human donor in good health.

This sequence joins TRBV3-1 and TRBJ1-1, with no clear D. This CDR3 region has 13 residues. Trimming removed 2 bases from V and 1 base from J, with 5 bases in between. The germline V gene has CDR1 LGHDT and CDR2 YNNKEL (reference sequence). The CDR3, as DNA: TGTGCCAGCAGCCAAATTTGGAACACTGAAGCTTTCTTT. This translates into CASSQIWNTEAFF.

V and J are TRBV29-1 and TRBJ2-1; a weak D match, TRBD1 (6 bases). V gave up 3 bases and J gave up 1 base, with 16 bases separating them. Germline-derived CDR1 and CDR2 are SQVTM and ANQGSEA. The CDR3 length is 16 residues. CDR3 sequence: CSVDGGWQGSYNEQFF. CDR3 in DNA: TGCAGCGTTGACGGCGGTTGGCAGGGGTCCTACAATGAGCAGTTCTTC.

The V and J genes are TRBV12-3 or TRBV12-4 and TRBJ1-5; no clear D gene. Trimming shortened V by 5 bases and J by 5 bases, and 16 bases separated the two germline ends. The CDR3 spans 15 residues. DNA of the CDR3: TGTGCCAGCAGTCGTACCGGGCGCACCGATCAGCCCCAGCATTTT. Amino acids: CASSRTGRTDQPQHF.

This clonotype appeared once. The rearrangement joins TRBV30 to TRBJ2-2; D tentatively fits TRBD1 or TRBD2 (5 bases each). Germline CDR1 GTSNPN, CDR2 SVGIG (reference sequence). This CDR3 region has 15 residues. V was shortened by 4 bases and J by 4 bases, with 16 bases between the two germline ends. The CDR3 loop reads CAWKRGDWATGELFF. The DNA of the CDR3 is TGTGCCTGGAAGAGGGGCGACTGGGCCACCGGGGAGCTGTTTTTT.

The chain recombines TRBV20-1 with TRBJ1-2; 11 nucleotides match TRBD1. There are 15 residues in the CDR3. Germline V gene sequence: CDR1 DFQATT, CDR2 SNEGSKA (reference sequence). The junction had 4 bases not matched to a gene; V was cut back by 3 bases and J by 1 base. The CDR3 spells CSARDRGPLNYGYTF. The DNA for the CDR3 is TGCAGTGCTAGGGACAGGGGGCCTCTTAACTATGGCTACACCTTC.

The J gene is TRBJ1-3, the V gene TRBV7-2, with a possible D match to TRBD1 (6 bases). The CDR3 has 14 residues. V lost 4 bases and J 4 bases, leaving 11 bases between the germline ends. Germline lookup yields CDR1 SGHTA and CDR2 FQGNSA. CDR3 DNA: TGTGCCAGCAGCTCTCAGGGGATGGGAAACACCATATATTTT. Its translation is CASSSQGMGNTIYF.

The V call is TRBV6-2 or TRBV6-3, the J call TRBJ1-5; D not resolved. Germline-derived CDR1 and CDR2 are MNHEY and SVGEGT. CDR3 length equals 13 residues. Trimming shortened V by 6 bases and J by 4 bases, and 10 bases separated the two germline ends. The CDR3, as DNA: TGTGCCAGCAGAGGACCGGGGAATCAGCCCCAGCATTTT. It codes for CASRGPGNQPQHF.

The chain recombines TRBV12-3 or TRBV12-4 with TRBJ2-6; 13 nucleotides align to TRBD2. The CDR3 contains 16 residues. Trimming at V came to 8 bases and at J to 1 base, leaving 2 bases not matched to a gene. The CDR3 DNA follows: TGTGCCAGCCGGGGACTAGCGGGGTCTGGGGCCAACGTCCTGACTTTC. This encodes CASRGLAGSGANVLTF.

This clonotype was recorded only once. The chain recombines TRBV30 with TRBJ2-7, with D tentatively TRBD1 (5 bases). Trimming cost V 0 bases and J 7 bases, with 19 bases left between them. This CDR3 spans 15 amino acids. Germline V lookup: CDR1 GTSNPN, CDR2 SVGIG (reference sequence). The CDR3 sequence is CAWSVPPGMRGEQYF. CDR3 DNA sequence: TGTGCCTGGAGTGTACCTCCAGGGATGCGTGGTGAGCAGTACTTC.

V and J are TRBV6-2 or TRBV6-3 and TRBJ1-1; D is unresolved. Germline loops: CDR1 MNHEY, CDR2 SVGEGT. This CDR3 contains 11 residues. The V end lost 6 bases, the J end lost 5 bases, and 7 bases lay between the germline ends. In nucleotides, the CDR3 is TGTGCCAGCAGGGACCTTACTGAAGCTTTCTTT. It specifies CASRDLTEAFF.

The chain joins TRBV2 to TRBJ2-7; 13 bases map to TRBD2. CDR3 length equals 15 residues. V shed 6 bases, J shed 5 bases, and the junction held 7 bases outside the gene matches. CDR1 is SNHLY, CDR2 FYNNEI, per germline. Written as DNA, the CDR3 is TGTGCCAGCAGATTGGGGACTAGCGGGGCACACGAGCAGTACTTC. This translates into CASRLGTSGAHEQYF.

The chain links TRBV14 to TRBJ1-1; D is unresolved. The CDR3 extends over 15 amino acids. Germline values: CDR1 SGHDN, CDR2 FVKESK. The ends were cut back, 5 bases at V and 4 bases at J, with 17 bases in the middle. For the CDR3, the DNA is TGTGCCAGCAGCTCAATACAGCTGGGAGGCACTGAAGCTTTCTTT. Translated: CASSSIQLGGTEAFF.

The chain recombines TRBV25-1 with TRBJ2-1, with D tentatively TRBD1 (6 bases). The CDR3 totals 16 residues. CDR1 MGHDK and CDR2 SYGVNS come from the germline V gene. Trimming shortened V by 2 bases and J by 8 bases, and 19 bases separated the two germline ends. Written as DNA, the CDR3 is TGTGCCAGCAGTGAAATTTGGGGATCGGGACACGATGAGCAGTTCTTC. This codes for CASSEIWGSGHDEQFF.

The chain combines TRBV15 with TRBJ1-4; TRBD1 might be the D (5 bases). Germline V gene data show CDR1 as LNHNV and CDR2 as YYDKDF (reference sequence). Trimming cost V 4 bases and J 8 bases, with 14 bases left between them. The CDR3 totals 14 residues. The CDR3 protein is CATSMAGNGEKLFF. As DNA, the CDR3 is TGTGCCACCAGCATGGCAGGGAACGGAGAAAAACTGTTTTTT.

This chain joins TRBV3-1 and TRBJ1-6; D is uncertain. Trimming cost V 2 bases and J 4 bases, with 15 bases left between them. The CDR3 has 17 residues. Germline CDR1 LGHDT, CDR2 YNNKEL (reference sequence). The CDR3 is CASSQKSFGNYNSPLHF. The DNA of the CDR3 is TGTGCCAGCAGCCAAAAATCGTTCGGGAATTATAATTCACCCCTCCACTTT.

CDR3 loop: CASSPTELTGLNTEAFF. The CDR3 DNA reads TGTGCCAGCTCACCAACGGAGCTGACAGGGTTGAACACTGAAGCTTTCTTT. This chain links TRBV18 with TRBJ1-1; 7 nucleotides line up with TRBD1. This CDR3 contains 17 residues. V was pared by 2 bases and J by 0 bases, with 9 bases of the junction left unmatched. Germline values: CDR1 KGHSH, CDR2 LQKENI.

Concerning this clonotype: An end of the junction does not agree with germline; a read error may underlie this. V and J are TRBV12-3 or TRBV12-4 and TRBJ2-2; D might be TRBD1 (6 bases). CDR3 size: 14 residues. In DNA form, the CDR3 reads TGTGCCAGCAGTCTCAACAGGGTTACCGGGGAGCTTTTTTTT. This gives the protein CASSLNRVTGELFF.

The genes are TRBV7-2 and TRBJ1-2; no definite D call. Trimming removed 3 bases at V and 5 bases at J, with 7 bases between. CDR1 and CDR2 (germline): SGHTA, FQGNSA. The CDR3 runs 12 residues. The CDR3 is CASSLPQYGYTF. The CDR3 DNA reads TGTGCCAGCAGCTTGCCACAGTATGGCTACACCTTC.

The chain couples TRBV13 to TRBJ1-1, with a possible D match to TRBD1 (5 bases). The CDR3 has 15 amino acids. Germline V lookup: CDR1 PRHDT, CDR2 FYEKMQ (reference sequence). With 2 bases removed from V and 5 bases from J, the gap between germline ends came to 15 bases. The CDR3 DNA is TGTGCCAGCAGCTTACCTGGGACCCGACAGACTGAAGCTTTCTTT. It codes for CASSLPGTRQTEAFF.

The chain has TRBV6-5 and TRBJ2-1; 7 bases agree with TRBD2. Losses at the gene ends were 5 bases for V and 7 bases for J; bases not matched to a gene: 5. The CDR3 has 13 residues. Germline CDR1 and CDR2: MNHEY and SVGAGI. The CDR3 DNA is TGTGCCAGCAGTACACTAGCGAAAAATGAGCAGTTCTTC. It encodes CASSTLAKNEQFF.

The V and J genes are TRBV18 and TRBJ1-2, with a possible D match to TRBD1 (5 bases). Trimming left V 3 bases short and J 7 bases short, with 12 bases between. The CDR3 has 13 amino acids. The germline V gene has CDR1 KGHSH and CDR2 LQKENI. CDR3 sequence: CASSPTGGSGYTF. Here the CDR3 DNA reads TGTGCCAGCTCACCCACTGGGGGAAGTGGCTACACCTTC.

This CDR3 is CASSPLLGATNEKLFF. Written as DNA, the CDR3 is TGTGCCAGCAGCCCCCTCTTGGGCGCAACTAATGAAAAACTGTTTTTT. The chain combines TRBV7-6 with TRBJ1-4; D unresolved. The CDR3 length is 16 residues. Germline CDR1 and CDR2: SGHVS and FNYEAQ. The ends were cut back, 5 bases at V and 0 bases at J, with 13 bases in the middle.

V is TRBV6-1 and J is TRBJ2-2; D is uncertain. This CDR3 spans 16 amino acids. Trimming removed 4 bases at V and 0 bases at J, with 12 bases between. Germline V gene data show CDR1 as MNHNS and CDR2 as SASEGT. CDR3 DNA: TGTGCCAGCAGTGGTTTGGATCCAGCGAACACCGGGGAGCTGTTTTTT. It encodes CASSGLDPANTGELFF.

CDR3 nucleotides: TGTGCCAGCAGCTTAAAAGGGTTCACCGGGGAGCTGTTTTTT. Its translation is CASSLKGFTGELFF. V usage is TRBV7-2 and J usage is TRBJ2-2; D remains unclear. Deletions cut 2 bases from V and 4 bases from J, with 8 bases between. Germline V gene data show CDR1 as SGHTA and CDR2 as FQGNSA. This CDR3 contains 14 residues. The entire variable domain, with the rest obtained from reference TRBV7-2 and TRBJ2-2, is as follows: GAGVSQSPSNKVTEKGKDVELRCDPISGHTALYWYRQSLGQGLEFLIYFQGNSAPDKSGLPSDRFSAERTGGSVSTLTIQRTQQEDSAVYLCASSLKGFTGELFFGEGSRLTVL.